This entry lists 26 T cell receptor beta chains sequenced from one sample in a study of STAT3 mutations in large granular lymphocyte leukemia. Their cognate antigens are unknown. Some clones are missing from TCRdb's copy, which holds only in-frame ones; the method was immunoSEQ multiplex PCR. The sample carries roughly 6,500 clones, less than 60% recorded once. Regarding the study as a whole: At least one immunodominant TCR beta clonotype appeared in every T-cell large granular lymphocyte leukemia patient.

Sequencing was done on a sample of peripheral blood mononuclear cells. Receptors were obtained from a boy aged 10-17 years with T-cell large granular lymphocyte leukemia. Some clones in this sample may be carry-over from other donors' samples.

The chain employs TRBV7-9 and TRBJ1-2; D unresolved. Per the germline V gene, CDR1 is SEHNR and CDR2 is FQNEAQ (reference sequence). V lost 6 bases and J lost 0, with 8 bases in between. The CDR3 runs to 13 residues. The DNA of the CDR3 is TGTGCCAGCAGTGGTCGACCTAACTATGGCTACACCTTC. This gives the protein CASSGRPNYGYTF. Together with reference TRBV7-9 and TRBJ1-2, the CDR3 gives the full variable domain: DTGVSQNPRHKITKRGQNVTFRCDPISEHNRLYWYRQTLGQGPEFLTYFQNEAQLEKSRLLSDRFSAERPKGSFSTLEIQRTEQGDSAMYLCASSGRPNYGYTFGSGTRLTVV.

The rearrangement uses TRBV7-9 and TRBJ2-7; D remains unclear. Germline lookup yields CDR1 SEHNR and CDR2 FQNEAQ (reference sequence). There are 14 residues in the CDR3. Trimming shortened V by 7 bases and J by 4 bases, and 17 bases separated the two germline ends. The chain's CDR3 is CASKLTGSTYEQYF. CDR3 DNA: TGTGCCAGCAAACTCACTGGGTCCACTTACGAGCAGTACTTC.

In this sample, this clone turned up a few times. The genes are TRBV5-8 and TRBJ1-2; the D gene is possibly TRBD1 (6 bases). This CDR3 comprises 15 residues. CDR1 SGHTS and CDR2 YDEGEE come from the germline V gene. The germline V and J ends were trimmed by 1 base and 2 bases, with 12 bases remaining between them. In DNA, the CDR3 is TGTGCCAGCAGCTTGCTGGGGGCGATGAACTATGGCTACACCTTC. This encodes CASSLLGAMNYGYTF. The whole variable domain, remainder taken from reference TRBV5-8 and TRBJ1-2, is EAGVTQSPTHLIKTRGQQATLRCSPISGHTSVYWYQQALGLGLQFLLWYDEGEERNRGNFPPRFSGRQFPNYSSELNVNALELEDSALYLCASSLLGAMNYGYTFGSGTRLTVV.

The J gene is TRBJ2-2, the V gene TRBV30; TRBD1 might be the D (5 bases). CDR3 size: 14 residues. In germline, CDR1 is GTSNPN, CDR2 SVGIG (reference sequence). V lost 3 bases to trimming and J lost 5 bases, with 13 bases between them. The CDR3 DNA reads TGTGCCTGGAGATCAGGGATGGATACCGGGGAGCTGTTTTTT. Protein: CAWRSGMDTGELFF.

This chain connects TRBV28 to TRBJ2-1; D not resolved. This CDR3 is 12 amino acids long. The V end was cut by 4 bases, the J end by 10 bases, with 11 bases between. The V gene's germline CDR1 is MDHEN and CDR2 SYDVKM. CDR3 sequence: CASSSRRWEQFF. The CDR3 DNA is TGTGCCAGCAGTTCCAGGCGTTGGGAGCAGTTCTTC.

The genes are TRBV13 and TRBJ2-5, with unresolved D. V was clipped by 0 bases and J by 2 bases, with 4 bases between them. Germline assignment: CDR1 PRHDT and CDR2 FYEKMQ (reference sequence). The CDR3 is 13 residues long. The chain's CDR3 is CASSLGLQETQYF. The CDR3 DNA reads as TGTGCCAGCAGCTTAGGACTTCAAGAGACCCAGTACTTC.

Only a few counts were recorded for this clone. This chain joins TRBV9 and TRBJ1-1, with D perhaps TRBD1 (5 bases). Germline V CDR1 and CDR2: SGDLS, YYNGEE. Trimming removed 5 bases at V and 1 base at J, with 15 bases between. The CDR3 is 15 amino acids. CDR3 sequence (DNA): TGTGCCAGCAGTCACGGACACGCGGGGAACACTGAAGCTTTCTTT. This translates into CASSHGHAGNTEAFF. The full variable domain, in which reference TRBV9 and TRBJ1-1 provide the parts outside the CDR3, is DSGVTQTPKHLITATGQRVTLRCSPRSGDLSVYWYQQSLDQGLQFLIQYYNGEERAKGNILERFSAQQFPDLHSELNLSSLELGDSALYFCASSHGHAGNTEAFFGQGTRLTVV.

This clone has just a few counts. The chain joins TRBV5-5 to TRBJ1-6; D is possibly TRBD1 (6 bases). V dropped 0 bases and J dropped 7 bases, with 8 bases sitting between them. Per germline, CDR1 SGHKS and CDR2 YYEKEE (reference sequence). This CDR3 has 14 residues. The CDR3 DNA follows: TGTGCCAGCAGCTTGGAGGGACACAATTCACCCCTCCACTTT. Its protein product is CASSLEGHNSPLHF.

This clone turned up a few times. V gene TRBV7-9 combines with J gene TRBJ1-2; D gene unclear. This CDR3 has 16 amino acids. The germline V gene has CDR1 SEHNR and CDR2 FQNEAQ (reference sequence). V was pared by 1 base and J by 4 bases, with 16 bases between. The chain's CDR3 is CASSLDPWRSPYGYTF. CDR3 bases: TGTGCCAGCAGCTTAGATCCCTGGAGATCCCCCTATGGCTACACCTTC. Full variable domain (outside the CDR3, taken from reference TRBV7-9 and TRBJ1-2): DTGVSQNPRHKITKRGQNVTFRCDPISEHNRLYWYRQTLGQGPEFLTYFQNEAQLEKSRLLSDRFSAERPKGSFSTLEIQRTEQGDSAMYLCASSLDPWRSPYGYTFGSGTRLTVV.

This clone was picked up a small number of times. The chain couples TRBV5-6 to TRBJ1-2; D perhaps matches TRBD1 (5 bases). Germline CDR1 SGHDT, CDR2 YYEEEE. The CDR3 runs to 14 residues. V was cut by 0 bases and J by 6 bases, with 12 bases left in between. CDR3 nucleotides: TGTGCCAGCAGCTTGGTCGGGGGAGGTAATGGCTACACCTTC. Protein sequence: CASSLVGGGNGYTF. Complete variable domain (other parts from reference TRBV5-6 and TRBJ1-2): DAGVTQSPTHLIKTRGQQVTLRCSPKSGHDTVSWYQQALGQGPQFIFQYYEEEERQRGNFPDRFSGHQFPNYSSELNVNALLLGDSALYLCASSLVGGGNGYTFGSGTRLTVV.

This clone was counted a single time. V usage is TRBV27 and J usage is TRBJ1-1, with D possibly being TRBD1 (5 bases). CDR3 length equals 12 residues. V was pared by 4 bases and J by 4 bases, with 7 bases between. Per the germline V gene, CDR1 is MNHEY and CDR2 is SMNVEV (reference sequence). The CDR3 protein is CASSSGGTEAFF. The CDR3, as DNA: TGTGCCAGCAGTTCCGGGGGCACTGAAGCTTTCTTT.

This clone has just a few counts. The CDR3 here is CASSPTPNSPLHF. CDR3 coding DNA: TGCGCCAGCAGCCCCACCCCGAATTCACCCCTCCACTTT. The chain carries TRBV4-1 and TRBJ1-6; unclear D gene. Deletions cut 4 bases from V and 7 bases from J, with 8 bases between. CDR1 and CDR2 (germline): MGHRA, YSYEKL. The CDR3 loop spans 13 amino acids.

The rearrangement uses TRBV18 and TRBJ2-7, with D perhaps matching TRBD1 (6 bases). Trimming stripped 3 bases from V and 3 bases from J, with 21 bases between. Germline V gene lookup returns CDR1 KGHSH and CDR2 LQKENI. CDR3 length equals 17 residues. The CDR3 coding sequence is TGTGCCAGCTCACCCGGTCACGAACGGGACAAAAGCTACGAGCAGTACTTC. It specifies CASSPGHERDKSYEQYF.

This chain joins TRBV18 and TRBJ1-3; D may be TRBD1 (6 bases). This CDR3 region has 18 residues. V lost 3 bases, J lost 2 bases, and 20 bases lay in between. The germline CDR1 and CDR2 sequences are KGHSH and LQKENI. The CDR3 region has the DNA TGTGCCAGCTCACCGAGGGCCCCGGGGCCAGGGGCTGGAAACACCATATATTTT. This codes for CASSPRAPGPGAGNTIYF.

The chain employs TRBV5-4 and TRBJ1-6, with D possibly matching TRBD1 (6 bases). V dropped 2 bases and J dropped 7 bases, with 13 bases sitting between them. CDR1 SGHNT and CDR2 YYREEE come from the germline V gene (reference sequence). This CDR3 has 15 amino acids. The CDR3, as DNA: TGTGCCAGCAGCTTCCCCGGACAGCAAAATTCACCCCTCCACTTT. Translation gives CASSFPGQQNSPLHF.

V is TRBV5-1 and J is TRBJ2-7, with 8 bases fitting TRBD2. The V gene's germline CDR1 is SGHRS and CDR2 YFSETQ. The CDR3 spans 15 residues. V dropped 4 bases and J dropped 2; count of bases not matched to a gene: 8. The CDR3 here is CASSVEVAGPYEQYF. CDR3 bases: TGCGCCAGCAGCGTTGAGGTAGCGGGGCCCTACGAGCAGTACTTC.

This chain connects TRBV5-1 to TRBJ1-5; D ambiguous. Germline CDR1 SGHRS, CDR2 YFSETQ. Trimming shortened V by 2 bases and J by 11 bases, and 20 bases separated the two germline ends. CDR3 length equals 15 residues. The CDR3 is CASSFLRVPEWAQHF. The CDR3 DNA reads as TGCGCCAGCAGCTTCCTTCGAGTCCCGGAATGGGCCCAGCATTTT. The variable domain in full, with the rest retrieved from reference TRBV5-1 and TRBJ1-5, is KAGVTQTPRYLIKTRGQQVTLSCSPISGHRSVSWYQQTPGQGLQFLFEYFSETQRNKGNFPGRFSGRQFSNSRSEMNVSTLELGDSALYLCASSFLRVPEWAQHFGDGTRLSIL.

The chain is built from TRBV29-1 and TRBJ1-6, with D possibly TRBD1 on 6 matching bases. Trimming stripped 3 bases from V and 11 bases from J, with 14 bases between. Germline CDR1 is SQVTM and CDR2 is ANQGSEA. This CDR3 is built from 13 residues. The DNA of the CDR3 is TGCAGCGTTGAGCTCGAGGGGGGCGCACCCCTCCACTTT. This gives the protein CSVELEGGAPLHF.

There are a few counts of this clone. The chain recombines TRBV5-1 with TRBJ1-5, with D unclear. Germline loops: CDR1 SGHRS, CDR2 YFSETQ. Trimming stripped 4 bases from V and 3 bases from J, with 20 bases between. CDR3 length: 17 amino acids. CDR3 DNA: TGCGCCAGCAGCCCCGGCGGCAGGCAATCTGCCAATCAGCCCCAGCATTTT. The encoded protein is CASSPGGRQSANQPQHF.

The CDR3 DNA is TGTGCCAGCAGTTTGGGGACAGGGCATTCACCCCTCCACTTT. This codes for CASSLGTGHSPLHF. The chain combines TRBV6-5 with TRBJ1-6, with 9 positions matching TRBD1. The ends lost 4 bases at V and 8 bases at J; junction bases unmatched: 3. CDR1 is MNHEY and CDR2 is SVGAGI in the germline V gene. The CDR3 runs 14 residues.

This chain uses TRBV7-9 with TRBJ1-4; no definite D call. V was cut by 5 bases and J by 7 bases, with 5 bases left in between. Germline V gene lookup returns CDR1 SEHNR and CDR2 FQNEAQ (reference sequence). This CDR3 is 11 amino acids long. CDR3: CASSPGEKLFF. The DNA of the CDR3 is TGTGCCAGCAGCCCCGGTGAAAAACTGTTTTTT.

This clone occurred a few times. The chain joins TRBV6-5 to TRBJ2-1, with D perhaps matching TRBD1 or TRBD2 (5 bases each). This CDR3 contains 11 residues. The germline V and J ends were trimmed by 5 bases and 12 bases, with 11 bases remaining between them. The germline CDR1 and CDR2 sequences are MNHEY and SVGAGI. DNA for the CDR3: TGTGCCAGCAGTACCGGGACCGTGCAGTTCTTC. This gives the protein CASSTGTVQFF.

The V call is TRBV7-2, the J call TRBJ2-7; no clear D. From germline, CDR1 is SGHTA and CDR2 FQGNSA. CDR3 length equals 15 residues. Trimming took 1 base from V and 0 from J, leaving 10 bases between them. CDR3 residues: CASSLEPESSYEQYF. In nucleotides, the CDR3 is TGTGCCAGCAGCTTAGAGCCAGAGAGCTCCTACGAGCAGTACTTC.

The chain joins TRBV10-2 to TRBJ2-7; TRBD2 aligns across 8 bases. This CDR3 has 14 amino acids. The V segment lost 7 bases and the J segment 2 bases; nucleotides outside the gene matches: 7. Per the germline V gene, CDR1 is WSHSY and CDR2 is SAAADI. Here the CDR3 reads CASTRTSGTYEQYF. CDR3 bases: TGCGCCAGCACGAGAACTAGCGGTACCTACGAGCAGTACTTC.

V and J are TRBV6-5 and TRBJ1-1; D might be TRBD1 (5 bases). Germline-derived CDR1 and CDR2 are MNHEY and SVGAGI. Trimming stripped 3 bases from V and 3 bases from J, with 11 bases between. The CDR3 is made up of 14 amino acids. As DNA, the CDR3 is TGTGCCAGCAGTTATCTCAGGGAGGACACTGAAGCTTTCTTT. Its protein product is CASSYLREDTEAFF.

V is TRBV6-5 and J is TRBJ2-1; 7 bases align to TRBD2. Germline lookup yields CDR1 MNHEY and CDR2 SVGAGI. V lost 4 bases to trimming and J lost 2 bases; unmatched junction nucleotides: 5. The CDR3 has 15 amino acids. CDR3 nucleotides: TGTGCCAGCAGTTCCTTGGGACTAACCTACAATGAGCAGTTCTTC. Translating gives CASSSLGLTYNEQFF.